These 3 T cell receptor beta chains were all obtained from the same sample, sequenced in a study of cytotoxic CD8 clonotypes in ibrutinib-treated CLL. Sequenced by immunoSEQ multiplex PCR; TCRdb stores in-frame clones only, minus some. The sample has some 300,000 clones, about 80% seen once. Source: PBMCs, taken before ibrutinib treatment. The receptor source for this set is a human donor with chronic lymphocytic leukemia.

The chain employs TRBV29-1 and TRBJ2-5; possible D gene TRBD1, 6 bases. V lost 6 bases and J lost 1, with 9 bases in between. The CDR3 runs to 12 residues. Germline V lookup: CDR1 SQVTM, CDR2 ANQGSEA. The CDR3 reads CSVDRSQETQYF. Here the CDR3 DNA reads TGCAGCGTAGACAGGTCCCAAGAGACCCAGTACTTC.

The rearrangement joins TRBV7-2 to TRBJ1-3, with 10 bases fitting TRBD1. The germline V gene has CDR1 SGHTA and CDR2 FQGNSA. The CDR3 loop spans 14 amino acids. V shed 5 bases and J 8 bases; nucleotides not matched to a gene: 6. The CDR3 region has the DNA TGTGCCAGCAGCCCGGGACAGGGGAGGGACACCATATATTTT. Amino acids: CASSPGQGRDTIYF.

The chain recombines TRBV4-1 with TRBJ2-1, with 9 bases lining up with TRBD1. Trimming at V came to 1 base and at J to 8 bases, leaving 9 bases not matched to a gene. This CDR3 is 16 amino acids long. Germline CDR1 MGHRA, CDR2 YSYEKL. CDR3 sequence: CASSQAGQGIRDEQFF. In DNA, the CDR3 is TGCGCCAGCAGCCAAGCCGGACAGGGGATTCGCGATGAGCAGTTCTTC.